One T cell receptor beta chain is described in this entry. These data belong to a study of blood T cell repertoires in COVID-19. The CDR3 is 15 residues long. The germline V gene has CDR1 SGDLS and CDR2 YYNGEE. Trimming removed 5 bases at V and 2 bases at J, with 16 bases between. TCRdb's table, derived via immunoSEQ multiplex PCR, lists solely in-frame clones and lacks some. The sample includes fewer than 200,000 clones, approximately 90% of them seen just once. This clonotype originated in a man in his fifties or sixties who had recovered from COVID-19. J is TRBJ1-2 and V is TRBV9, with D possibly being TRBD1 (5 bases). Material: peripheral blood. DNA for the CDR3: TGTGCCAGCAGTCGCTTCGACAGTACAAACTATGGCTACACCTTC. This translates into CASSRFDSTNYGYTF.